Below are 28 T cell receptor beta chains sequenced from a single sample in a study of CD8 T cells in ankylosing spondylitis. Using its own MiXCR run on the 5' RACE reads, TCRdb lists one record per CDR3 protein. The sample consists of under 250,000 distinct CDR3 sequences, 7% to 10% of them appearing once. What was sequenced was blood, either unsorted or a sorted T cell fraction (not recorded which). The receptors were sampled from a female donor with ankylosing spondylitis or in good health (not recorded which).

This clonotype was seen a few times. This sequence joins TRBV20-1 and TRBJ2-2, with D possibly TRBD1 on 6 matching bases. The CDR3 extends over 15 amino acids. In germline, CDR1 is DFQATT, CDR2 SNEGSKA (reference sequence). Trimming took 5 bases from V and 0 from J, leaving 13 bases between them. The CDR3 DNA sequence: TGCAGTGCTCGCTACGGGACAACGAACACCGGGGAGCTGTTTTTT. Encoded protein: CSARYGTTNTGELFF.

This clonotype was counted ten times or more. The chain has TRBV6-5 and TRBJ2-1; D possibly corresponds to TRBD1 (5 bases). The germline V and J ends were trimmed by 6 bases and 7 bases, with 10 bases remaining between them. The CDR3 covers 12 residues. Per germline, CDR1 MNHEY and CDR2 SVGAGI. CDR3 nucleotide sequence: TGTGCCAGCAGGTCCAGGGCGAATGAGCAGTTCTTC. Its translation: CASRSRANEQFF.

The CDR3 DNA is TGTGCCAGCAGCTTCGCAGGGACTAGCGGAGAGACCCAGTACTTC. The encoded protein is CASSFAGTSGETQYF. The chain is built from TRBV11-2 and TRBJ2-5; TRBD2 matches at 11 bases. The V gene's germline CDR1 is SGHAT and CDR2 FQNNGV. Trimming at V came to 3 bases and at J to 4 bases, leaving 4 bases not matched to a gene. The length of the CDR3 is 15 residues.

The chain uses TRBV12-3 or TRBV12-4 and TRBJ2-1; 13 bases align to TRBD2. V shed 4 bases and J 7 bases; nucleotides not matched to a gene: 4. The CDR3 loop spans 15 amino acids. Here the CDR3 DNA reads TGTGCCAGCAGTTCGCCGGGACTAGCGGGGAATGAGCAGTTCTTC. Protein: CASSSPGLAGNEQFF.

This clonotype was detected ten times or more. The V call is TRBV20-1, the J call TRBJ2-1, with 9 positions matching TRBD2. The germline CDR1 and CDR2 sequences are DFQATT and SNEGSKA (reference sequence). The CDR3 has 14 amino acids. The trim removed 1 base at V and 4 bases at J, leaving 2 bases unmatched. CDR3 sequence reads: CSARGLAVYNEQFF. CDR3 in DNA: TGCAGTGCTAGAGGACTAGCGGTGTACAATGAGCAGTTCTTC.

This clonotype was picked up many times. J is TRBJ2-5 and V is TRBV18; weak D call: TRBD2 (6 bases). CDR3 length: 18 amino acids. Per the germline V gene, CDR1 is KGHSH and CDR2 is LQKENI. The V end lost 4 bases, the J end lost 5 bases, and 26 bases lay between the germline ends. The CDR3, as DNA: TGTGCCAGCTCACAGCCGGGACTTGCCGATTCACTCGGGGAGACCCAGTACTTC. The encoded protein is CASSQPGLADSLGETQYF.

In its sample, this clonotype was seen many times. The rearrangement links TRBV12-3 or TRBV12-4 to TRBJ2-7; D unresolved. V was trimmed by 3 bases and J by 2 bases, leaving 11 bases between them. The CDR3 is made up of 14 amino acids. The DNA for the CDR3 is TGTGCCAGCAGTTTTGGACGAACCCCCTACGAGCAGTACTTC. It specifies CASSFGRTPYEQYF.

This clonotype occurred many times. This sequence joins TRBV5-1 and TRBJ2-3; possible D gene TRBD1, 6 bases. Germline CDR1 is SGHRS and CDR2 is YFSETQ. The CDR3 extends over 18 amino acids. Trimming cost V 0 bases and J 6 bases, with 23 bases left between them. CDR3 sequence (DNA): TGCGCCAGCAGCTTGGGCCCCGCTACGACAGGACTCGGGGATACGCAGTATTTT. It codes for CASSLGPATTGLGDTQYF.

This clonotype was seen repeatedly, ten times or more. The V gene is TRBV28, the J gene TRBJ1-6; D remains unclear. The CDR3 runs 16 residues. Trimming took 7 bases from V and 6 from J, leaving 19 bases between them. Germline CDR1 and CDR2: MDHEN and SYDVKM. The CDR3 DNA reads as TGTGCCAGCATTTACACCGGGTCCGCGTTTAATTCACCCCTCCACTTT. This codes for CASIYTGSAFNSPLHF.

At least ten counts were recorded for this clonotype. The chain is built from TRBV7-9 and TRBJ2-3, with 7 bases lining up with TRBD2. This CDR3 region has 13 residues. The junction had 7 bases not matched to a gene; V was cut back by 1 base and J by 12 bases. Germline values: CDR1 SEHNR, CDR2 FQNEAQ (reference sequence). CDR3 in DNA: TGTGCCAGCAGCTTAGTAAGGGAGGGCCCTCAGTATTTT. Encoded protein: CASSLVREGPQYF.

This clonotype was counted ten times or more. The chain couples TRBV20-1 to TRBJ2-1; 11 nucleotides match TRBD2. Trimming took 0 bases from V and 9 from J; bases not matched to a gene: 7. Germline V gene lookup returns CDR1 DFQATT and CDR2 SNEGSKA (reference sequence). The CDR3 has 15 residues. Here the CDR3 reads CSARETSGSVGEQFF. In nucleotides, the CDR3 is TGCAGTGCTAGAGAAACTAGCGGGAGTGTAGGTGAGCAGTTCTTC.

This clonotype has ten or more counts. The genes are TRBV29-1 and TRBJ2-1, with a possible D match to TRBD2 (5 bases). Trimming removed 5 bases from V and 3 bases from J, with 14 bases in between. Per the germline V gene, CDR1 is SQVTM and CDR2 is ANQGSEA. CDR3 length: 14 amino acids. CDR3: CSVHGLAVYNEQFF. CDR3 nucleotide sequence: TGCAGCGTTCATGGACTGGCGGTCTACAATGAGCAGTTCTTC.

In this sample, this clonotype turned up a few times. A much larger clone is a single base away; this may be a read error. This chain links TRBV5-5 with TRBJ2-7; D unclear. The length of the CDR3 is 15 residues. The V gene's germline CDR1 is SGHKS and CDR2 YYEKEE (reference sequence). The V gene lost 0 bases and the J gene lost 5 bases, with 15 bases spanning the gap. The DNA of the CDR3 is TGTGCCAGCAGCTTGGTACCGTCGCGCGCGCACGAGCAGTACTTC. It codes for CASSLVPSRAHEQYF.

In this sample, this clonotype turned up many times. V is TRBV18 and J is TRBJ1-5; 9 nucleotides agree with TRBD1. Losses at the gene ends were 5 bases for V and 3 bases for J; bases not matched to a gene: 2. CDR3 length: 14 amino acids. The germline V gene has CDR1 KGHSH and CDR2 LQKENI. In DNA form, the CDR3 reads TGTGCCAGCTCAGGGACAGGGTTCAATCAGCCCCAGCATTTT. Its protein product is CASSGTGFNQPQHF.

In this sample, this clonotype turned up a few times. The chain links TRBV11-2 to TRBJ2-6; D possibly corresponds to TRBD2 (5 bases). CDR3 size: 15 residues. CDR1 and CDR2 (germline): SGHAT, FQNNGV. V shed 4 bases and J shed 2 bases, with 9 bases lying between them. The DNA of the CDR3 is TGTGCCAGCAGCTCTAGCTGGCCTGGGGCCAACGTCCTGACTTTC. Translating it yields CASSSSWPGANVLTF.

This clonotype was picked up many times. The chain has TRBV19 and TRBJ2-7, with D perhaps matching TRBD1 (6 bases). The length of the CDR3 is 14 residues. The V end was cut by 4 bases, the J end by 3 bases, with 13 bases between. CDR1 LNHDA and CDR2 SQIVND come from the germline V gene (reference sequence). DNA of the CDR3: TGTGCCAGTAGTAAGGCAGGGGATCTCTACGAGCAGTACTTC. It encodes CASSKAGDLYEQYF.

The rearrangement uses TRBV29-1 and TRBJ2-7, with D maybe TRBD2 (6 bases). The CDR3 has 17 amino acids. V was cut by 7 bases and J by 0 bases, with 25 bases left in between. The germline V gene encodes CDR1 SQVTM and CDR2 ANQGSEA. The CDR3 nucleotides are TGCAGCGGACCCGAAGGAGGGTTGGTTTCTCTCTCCTACGAGCAGTACTTC. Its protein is CSGPEGGLVSLSYEQYF.

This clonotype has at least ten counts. The CDR3 nucleotides read TGTGCCAGCAGTTTGGGGACAGGGGCTTATGGCTACACCTTC. As protein: CASSLGTGAYGYTF. This chain uses TRBV12-3 or TRBV12-4 with TRBJ1-2; TRBD1 aligns across 10 bases. The CDR3 runs 14 residues. V trimming: 3 bases; J trimming: 5 bases; junction bases outside the gene matches: 3.

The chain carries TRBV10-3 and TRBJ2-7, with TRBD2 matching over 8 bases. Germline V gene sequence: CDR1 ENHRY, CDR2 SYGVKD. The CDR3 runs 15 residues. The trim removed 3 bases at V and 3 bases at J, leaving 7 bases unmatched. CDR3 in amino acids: CAISDLAGLFYEQYF. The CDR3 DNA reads TGTGCCATCAGTGACCTAGCGGGTCTTTTCTACGAGCAGTACTTC.

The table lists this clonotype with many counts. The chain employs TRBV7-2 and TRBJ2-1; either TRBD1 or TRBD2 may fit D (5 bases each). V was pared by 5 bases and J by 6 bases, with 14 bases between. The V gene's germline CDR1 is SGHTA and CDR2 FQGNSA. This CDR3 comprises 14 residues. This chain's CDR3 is CASSPFRGPNEQFF. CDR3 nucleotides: TGTGCCAGCAGCCCATTTCGGGGACCCAATGAGCAGTTCTTC.

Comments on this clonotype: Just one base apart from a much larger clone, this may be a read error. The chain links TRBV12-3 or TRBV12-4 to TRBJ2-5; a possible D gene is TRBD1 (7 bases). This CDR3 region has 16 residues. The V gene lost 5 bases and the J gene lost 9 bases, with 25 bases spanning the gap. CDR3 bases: TGTGCCAGCAGTAAGGGTCGGGGGCAGGGGGAGGAGGCCCAGTACTTC. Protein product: CASSKGRGQGEEAQYF.

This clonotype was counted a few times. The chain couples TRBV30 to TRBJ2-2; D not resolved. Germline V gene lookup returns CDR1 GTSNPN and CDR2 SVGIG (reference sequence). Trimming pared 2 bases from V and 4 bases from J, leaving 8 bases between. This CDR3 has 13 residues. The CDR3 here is CAWSWMGTGELFF. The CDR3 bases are TGTGCCTGGAGTTGGATGGGCACCGGGGAGCTGTTTTTT.

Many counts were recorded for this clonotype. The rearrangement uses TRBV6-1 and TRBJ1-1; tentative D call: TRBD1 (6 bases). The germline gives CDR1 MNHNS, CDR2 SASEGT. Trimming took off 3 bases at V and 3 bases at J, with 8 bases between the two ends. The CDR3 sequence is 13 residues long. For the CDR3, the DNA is TGTGCCAGCAGTGATCAGGGGTACACTGAAGCTTTCTTT. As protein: CASSDQGYTEAFF.

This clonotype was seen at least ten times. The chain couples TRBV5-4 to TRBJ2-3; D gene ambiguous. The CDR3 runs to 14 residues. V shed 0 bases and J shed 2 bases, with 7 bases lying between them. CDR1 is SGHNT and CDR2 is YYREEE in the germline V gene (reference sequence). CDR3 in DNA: TGTGCCAGCAGCTTGGGAAGCGACACAGATACGCAGTATTTT. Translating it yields CASSLGSDTDTQYF.

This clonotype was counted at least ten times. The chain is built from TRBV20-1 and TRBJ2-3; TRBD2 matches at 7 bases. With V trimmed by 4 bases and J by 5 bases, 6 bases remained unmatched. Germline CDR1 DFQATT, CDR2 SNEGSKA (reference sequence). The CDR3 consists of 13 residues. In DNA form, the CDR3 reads TGCAGTGCTACAGGACTAGGTCTAGATACGCAGTATTTT. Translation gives CSATGLGLDTQYF.

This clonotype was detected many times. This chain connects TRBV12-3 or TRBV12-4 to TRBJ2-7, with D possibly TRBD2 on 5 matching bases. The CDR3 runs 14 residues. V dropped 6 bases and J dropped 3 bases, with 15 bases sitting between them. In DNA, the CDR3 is TGTGCCAGCAGCCGGAGTACTAGAAGCTACGAGCAGTACTTC. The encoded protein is CASSRSTRSYEQYF.

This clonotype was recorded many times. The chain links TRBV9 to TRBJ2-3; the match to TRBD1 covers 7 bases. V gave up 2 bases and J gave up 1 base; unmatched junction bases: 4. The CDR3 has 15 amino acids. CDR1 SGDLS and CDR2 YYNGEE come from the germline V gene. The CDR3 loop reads CASSVQGVGTDTQYF. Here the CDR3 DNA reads TGTGCCAGCAGCGTCCAGGGGGTGGGCACAGATACGCAGTATTTT. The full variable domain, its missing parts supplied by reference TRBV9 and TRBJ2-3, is DSGVTQTPKHLITATGQRVTLRCSPRSGDLSVYWYQQSLDQGLQFLIQYYNGEERAKGNILERFSAQQFPDLHSELNLSSLELGDSALYFCASSVQGVGTDTQYFGPGTRLTVL.

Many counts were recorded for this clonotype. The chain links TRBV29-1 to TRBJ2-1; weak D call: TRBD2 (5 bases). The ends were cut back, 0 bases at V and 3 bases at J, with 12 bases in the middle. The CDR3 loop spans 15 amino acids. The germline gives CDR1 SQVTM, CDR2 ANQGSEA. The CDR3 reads CSVEDSLASYNEQFF. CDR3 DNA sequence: TGCAGCGTTGAAGATAGCCTAGCTAGCTACAATGAGCAGTTCTTC.